The 32 T cell receptor beta chains below were found in one sample sequenced in a study of graft-versus-host responses after intestinal transplantation. Here immunoSEQ multiplex PCR was the method, and the copy in TCRdb shows in-frame clones only, minus some. The sample lists about 85,000 clones, more than 85% occurring once. No antigen has been identified for these receptors. The source material was unstimulated CD8+ T cells sorted from spleen or lymph node cells, sampled before transplant. The origin of the receptors is a human donor who was the organ donor for an intestinal transplant.

This clone was picked up one time. The CDR3 loop is CASSPPSSAMGQFF. As DNA, the CDR3 is TGTGCCAGCTCACCACCGAGTTCGGCTATGGGACAGTTCTTC. The rearrangement links TRBV18 to TRBJ2-1, with D hard to call. Trimming stripped 0 bases from V and 13 bases from J, with 16 bases between. Germline V lookup: CDR1 KGHSH, CDR2 LQKENI. The CDR3 consists of 14 residues.

Note on this clone: Distinct nucleotide sequences in the sample also encode this CDR3. The chain has TRBV5-1 and TRBJ2-7; perhaps TRBD2 as D (7 bases). V was clipped by 4 bases and J by 1 base, with 12 bases between them. CDR1 SGHRS and CDR2 YFSETQ come from the germline V gene. The CDR3 contains 14 residues. The CDR3 sequence: CASSLGGLSYEQYF. CDR3 in DNA: TGCGCCAGCAGCCTGGGGGGGCTATCCTACGAGCAGTACTTC.

This chain uses TRBV6-5 with TRBJ1-3; the D gene is possibly TRBD1 (5 bases). V was trimmed by 2 bases and J by 0 bases, leaving 11 bases between them. The CDR3 contains 16 residues. The germline CDR1 and CDR2 sequences are MNHEY and SVGAGI. The CDR3 DNA sequence: TGTGCCAGCAGTTACGGGGACGCCGTCTCTGGAAACACCATATATTTT. Encoded protein: CASSYGDAVSGNTIYF.

This clone was seen only once. The genes are TRBV6-4 and TRBJ2-5; weak D call: TRBD1 (6 bases). The DNA matches TRBJ2-7 better at its end, which makes the J call doubtful. This CDR3 is built from 16 residues. Germline CDR1 and CDR2: MRHNA and SNTAGT. The CDR3 protein is CASSDSVQGSPYEQYF. Written as DNA, the CDR3 is TGTGCCAGCAGTGACTCGGTACAGGGATCCCCCTACGAGCAGTACTTC.

CDR3 DNA sequence: TGTGCCAGCAGCTTAGGGGGCGAGCAGTTCTTC. Its protein product is CASSLGGEQFF. This sequence joins TRBV7-3 and TRBJ2-1; tentative D call: TRBD1 (6 bases). The CDR3 length is 11 residues. V was clipped by 2 bases and J by 10 bases, with 6 bases between them. Germline CDR1 reads SGHTA; CDR2 reads FQGTGA.

As for this clone: Other DNA sequences from this sample encode an identical CDR3 as well. The CDR3 DNA is TGTGCCAGCAGCTTGTCGACTGAAGCTTTCTTT. Translation: CASSLSTEAFF. This chain connects TRBV7-9 to TRBJ1-1; no clear D gene. Looked up from germline, CDR1 is SEHNR and CDR2 is FQNEAQ (reference sequence). This CDR3 is 11 amino acids long. With 3 bases removed from V and 5 bases from J, the gap between germline ends came to 4 bases.

V usage is TRBV29-1 and J usage is TRBJ2-7; D not resolved. CDR1 and CDR2 from the germline V gene are SQVTM and ANQGSEA. The CDR3 is 13 residues long. The DNA for the CDR3 is TGCACCCCAAACGGGCCAGGCCTCTACGAGCAGTACTTC. It specifies CTPNGPGLYEQYF.

The chain couples TRBV27 to TRBJ1-2; D uncertain. Trimming cost V 7 bases and J 4 bases, with 10 bases left between them. The CDR3 consists of 12 residues. CDR1 and CDR2 from the germline V gene are MNHEY and SMNVEV (reference sequence). The CDR3 protein is CASTSGGYGYTF. CDR3 DNA sequence: TGTGCCAGCACGTCAGGCGGCTATGGCTACACCTTC.

The chain combines TRBV6-1 with TRBJ1-5; D perhaps matches TRBD1 (5 bases). V lost 6 bases to trimming and J lost 4 bases, with 10 bases between them. Germline V lookup: CDR1 MNHNS, CDR2 SASEGT. CDR3 length: 13 amino acids. The CDR3 DNA reads TGTGCCAGCAGCCCCCGGGGGAATCAGCCCCAGCATTTT. Protein sequence: CASSPRGNQPQHF.

The chain has TRBV4-1 and TRBJ2-7, with a possible D match to TRBD1 (7 bases). This CDR3 is built from 14 residues. Germline V lookup: CDR1 MGHRA, CDR2 YSYEKL. V gave up 4 bases and J gave up 7 bases, with 17 bases separating them. The CDR3 sequence: CASSRNTGAGEQYF. CDR3 nucleotide sequence: TGCGCCAGCAGCCGAAATACAGGGGCGGGGGAGCAGTACTTC.

The rearrangement joins TRBV9 to TRBJ2-5, with 7 bases lining up with TRBD1. CDR1 SGDLS and CDR2 YYNGEE come from the germline V gene. The CDR3 totals 16 residues. The trim removed 4 bases at V and 5 bases at J, leaving 14 bases unmatched. In DNA form, the CDR3 reads TGTGCCAGCAGCCCAGGGGGATACAGGGTTGTTGAGACCCAGTACTTC. This codes for CASSPGGYRVVETQYF.

This chain's CDR3 is CASSQAGTGNSNQPQHF. The CDR3 nucleotides are TGCGCCAGCAGCCAAGCCGGGACAGGGAATAGCAATCAGCCCCAGCATTTT. The chain combines TRBV4-1 with TRBJ1-5, with TRBD1 matching 9 bases. J was trimmed by 0 bases and V by 1 base; bases with no gene match: 4. This CDR3 contains 17 residues. The V gene's germline CDR1 is MGHRA and CDR2 YSYEKL.

This clone has only one observation. This sequence joins TRBV29-1 and TRBJ2-7; D gene uncertain. Trimming removed 5 bases at V and 3 bases at J, with 8 bases between. The CDR3 runs 11 residues. Per the germline V gene, CDR1 is SQVTM and CDR2 is ANQGSEA. The CDR3 here is CSVLLHYEQYF. The CDR3 region has the DNA TGCAGCGTTTTACTACACTACGAGCAGTACTTC.

The chain combines TRBV6-5 with TRBJ2-5; possibly TRBD2 for D (5 bases). Germline-derived CDR1 and CDR2 are MNHEY and SVGAGI. The CDR3 is 14 amino acids. The V end lost 2 bases, the J end lost 1 base, and 8 bases lay between the germline ends. In DNA, the CDR3 is TGTGCCAGCAGTTACACGGGGTCCCAAGAGACCCAGTACTTC. Its translation: CASSYTGSQETQYF.

This clone was counted a few times. This sequence joins TRBV16 and TRBJ2-7, with TRBD2 matching over 13 bases. V shed 2 bases and J 5 bases; nucleotides not matched to a gene: 6. Per germline, CDR1 KGHSY and CDR2 FQNENV. This CDR3 comprises 16 residues. The CDR3 sequence: CASSQITSGRGNEQYF. The CDR3 coding sequence is TGTGCCAGCAGCCAAATAACTAGCGGGAGGGGCAACGAGCAGTACTTC.

The chain employs TRBV7-9 and TRBJ1-5; TRBD1 agrees at 9 bases. With 5 bases clipped from V and 4 bases from J, the junction kept 0 bases outside the gene matches. The CDR3 runs 13 residues. Germline CDR1 reads SEHNR; CDR2 reads FQNEAQ (reference sequence). This chain's CDR3 is CASSGTGNQPQHF. CDR3 in DNA: TGTGCCAGCAGCGGGACAGGGAATCAGCCCCAGCATTTT.

This chain connects TRBV7-2 to TRBJ2-2; D assignment may be TRBD1 or TRBD2 (5 bases each). CDR1 and CDR2 from the germline V gene are SGHTA and FQGNSA. V was cut by 1 base and J by 2 bases, with 14 bases left in between. This CDR3 contains 17 residues. The DNA of the CDR3 is TGTGCCAGCAGCTTAGTTTCGGGGACCCCAAACACCGGGGAGCTGTTTTTT. Protein sequence: CASSLVSGTPNTGELFF.

The chain recombines TRBV5-1 with TRBJ1-4; D possibly corresponds to TRBD1 (6 bases). With 4 bases removed from V and 6 bases from J, the gap between germline ends came to 19 bases. This CDR3 contains 16 residues. CDR1 SGHRS and CDR2 YFSETQ come from the germline V gene. CDR3 in DNA: TGCGCCAGCAGCCCATTAGGTGGAGGGGGAGATGAAAAACTGTTTTTT. It is translated as CASSPLGGGGDEKLFF.

The CDR3 protein is CASSFSGEGGVTQYF. DNA of the CDR3: TGCGCCAGCAGCTTTTCGGGAGAGGGGGGTGTGACCCAGTACTTC. This chain connects TRBV5-1 to TRBJ2-5, with D perhaps assigned TRBD1 or TRBD2 (6 bases each). This CDR3 comprises 15 residues. The V gene lost 2 bases and the J gene lost 7 bases, with 18 bases spanning the gap. The germline CDR1 and CDR2 sequences are SGHRS and YFSETQ.

The chain uses TRBV9 and TRBJ2-3, with D perhaps TRBD2 (5 bases). Germline CDR1 and CDR2: SGDLS and YYNGEE. The V and J ends lost 2 bases and 3 bases respectively, with 7 bases between them. The CDR3 covers 13 residues. The CDR3, as DNA: TGTGCCAGCAGCGTCGGGGAGACAGATACGCAGTATTTT. Translation gives CASSVGETDTQYF.

The chain recombines TRBV7-9 with TRBJ2-7, with 9 bases lining up with TRBD1. Germline V gene lookup returns CDR1 SEHNR and CDR2 FQNEAQ (reference sequence). The trim removed 4 bases at V and 8 bases at J, leaving 9 bases unmatched. The CDR3 has 14 residues. CDR3 residues: CASSYRTGELQQYF. CDR3 nucleotide sequence: TGTGCCAGCAGCTATCGGACAGGGGAACTTCAGCAGTACTTC.

J is TRBJ2-7 and V is TRBV19; 12 bases fit TRBD2. CDR1 is LNHDA and CDR2 is SQIVND in the germline V gene (reference sequence). The length of the CDR3 is 17 residues. J lost 1 base, V lost 1 base, and 5 bases had no gene match. The CDR3 nucleotides are TGTGCCAGTAGTATAGCTAGCGGGGGGGCCGGATCCTACGAGCAGTACTTC. This translates into CASSIASGGAGSYEQYF.

A few counts support this clone. V and J are TRBV5-5 and TRBJ1-5, with 8 nucleotides matching TRBD1. Germline CDR1 and CDR2: SGHKS and YYEKEE (reference sequence). CDR3 length: 16 amino acids. Germline trimming cut 4 bases from V and 0 bases from J; bases unmatched to any gene: 6. In DNA form, the CDR3 reads TGTGCCAGCAGCCCCCAGGGGGCCTATAGCAATCAGCCCCAGCATTTT. Protein: CASSPQGAYSNQPQHF.

The chain combines TRBV5-5 with TRBJ2-7; TRBD2 might be the D (5 bases). The CDR3 is 13 residues long. Germline CDR1 reads SGHKS; CDR2 reads YYEKEE (reference sequence). The V end lost 4 bases, the J end lost 2 bases, and 10 bases lay between the germline ends. The CDR3: CASSADGTYEQYF. The CDR3 nucleotides read TGTGCCAGCAGCGCGGACGGGACCTACGAGCAGTACTTC.

V usage is TRBV6-1 and J usage is TRBJ2-7; TRBD1 matches 7 bases. The CDR3 runs to 13 residues. Germline assignment: CDR1 MNHNS and CDR2 SASEGT. V shed 7 bases, J shed 6 bases, and the junction held 9 bases outside the gene matches. As DNA, the CDR3 is TGTGCCAGCACCATGACAGGGTTGAGCGAGCAGTACTTC. This translates into CASTMTGLSEQYF.

This clone occurred once. CDR3: CASSLGQGQETQYF. The CDR3 DNA follows: TGTGCCAGCAGCTTAGGACAGGGGCAAGAGACCCAGTACTTC. The genes are TRBV7-2 and TRBJ2-5, with 8 bases that match TRBD1. CDR3 length: 14 residues. Germline CDR1 reads SGHTA; CDR2 reads FQGNSA. With 1 base clipped from V and 2 bases from J, the junction kept 0 bases outside the gene matches.

The chain combines TRBV29-1 with TRBJ2-1, with 9 bases lining up with TRBD2. After removal of 6 bases from V and 9 bases from J, the junction contained 9 bases not matched to a gene. Looked up from germline, CDR1 is SQVTM and CDR2 is ANQGSEA. This CDR3 region has 13 residues. CDR3 residues: CSVGAGGLSEQFF. CDR3 DNA: TGCAGCGTGGGAGCGGGGGGCTTGAGTGAGCAGTTCTTC.

The V gene is TRBV19, the J gene TRBJ1-2, with D perhaps TRBD1 (6 bases). V was pared by 3 bases and J by 3 bases, with 14 bases between. Germline CDR1 LNHDA, CDR2 SQIVND (reference sequence). This CDR3 comprises 15 residues. In nucleotides, the CDR3 is TGTGCCAGTAGTATTTCAGACAGGTTATACTATGGCTACACCTTC. Amino acid sequence: CASSISDRLYYGYTF.

In its sample, this clone was seen once. J is TRBJ2-2 and V is TRBV5-1; D tentatively reads TRBD1 or TRBD2 (7 bases each). This CDR3 is 17 amino acids long. Trimming pared 7 bases from V and 3 bases from J, leaving 22 bases between. Germline V gene lookup returns CDR1 SGHRS and CDR2 YFSETQ. The CDR3 nucleotides are TGCGCCAGCTCCAAGTCGACAGGGAGGGCGGACACCGGGGAGCTGTTTTTT. Protein: CASSKSTGRADTGELFF.

The gene calls are TRBV30 and TRBJ2-7; possibly TRBD2 for D (6 bases). Germline CDR1 GTSNPN, CDR2 SVGIG (reference sequence). The CDR3 contains 13 residues. V was shortened by 2 bases and J by 0 bases, with 8 bases between the two germline ends. The CDR3 sequence is CAWSLTSSYEQYF. Written as DNA, the CDR3 is TGTGCCTGGAGTCTGACTAGCTCCTACGAGCAGTACTTC.

For this clone: The same CDR3 arises from other DNA sequences in this sample as well. The V gene is TRBV27, the J gene TRBJ2-1, with 10 positions matching TRBD2. CDR1 and CDR2 from the germline V gene are MNHEY and SMNVEV (reference sequence). The CDR3 spans 14 residues. Trimming removed 6 bases from V and 1 base from J; junction bases left unmatched: 0. CDR3 DNA sequence: TGTGCCAGCAGACTAGCGGGGTCCTACAATGAGCAGTTCTTC. This gives the protein CASRLAGSYNEQFF.

This clone was seen only once. V and J are TRBV13 and TRBJ2-7, with 7 bases identical to TRBD1. This CDR3 contains 16 residues. CDR1 and CDR2 from the germline V gene are PRHDT and FYEKMQ (reference sequence). Trimming at V came to 4 bases and at J to 5 bases, leaving 14 bases not matched to a gene. The CDR3 DNA reads as TGTGCCAGCAGCTCTTCTGACAGGGATGGGTCCCACGAGCAGTACTTC. It encodes CASSSSDRDGSHEQYF.